This paragraph reports one T cell receptor beta chain. Its antigen is as yet unknown. Peripheral blood came from all dose cohorts at three timepoints. This record belongs to a study of OX40 agonist ivuxolimab in advanced cancers. Overall study context: Males comprised about 84% of the group, whose mean age was around 62 years (range roughly 23 to 90). Study-wide points: Clonal expansion in partial responders at 0.1-3.0 mg/kg ranked among the lowest. Mean expanded clone counts were higher in CD8+ than CD4+ T cells.

The CDR3 spans 12 residues. The germline V gene has CDR1 SGHDT and CDR2 YYEEEE. V lost 3 bases, J lost 10 bases, and 4 bases stayed unmatched. The table came from immunoSEQ multiplex PCR; TCRdb's copy has only in-frame clones and leaves some out. The data contain about 40,000 clones, about 85% of them singletons. The rearrangement joins TRBV5-6 to TRBJ2-3; 8 bases line up with TRBD1. The clonotype comes from an adult with an advanced solid tumor such as melanoma, head and neck, liver or kidney cancer. The specimen comprised CD4+ or CD8+ T cells sorted from blood, sampled in a trial of the OX40 agonist ivuxolimab. CDR3 region: CASSYGQGPQYF. As DNA, the CDR3 is TGTGCCAGCAGCTATGGACAGGGCCCGCAGTATTTT.